Listed below are T cell receptor beta chains from one sample, sequenced in a study of blood T cell repertoires in COVID-19. The assay was immunoSEQ multiplex PCR, and TCRdb's table has in-frame clones only and misses some. The repertoire holds 110,000 to 150,000 clones, with 84% as singletons. The sequencing input was peripheral blood. These receptors were collected from a human donor in a cohort sampled during active COVID-19. Both conserved end residues are part of each CDR3. The order of the fields is V gene, J gene, D gene, CDR3 DNA, CDR3 protein. A D gene is named only where the DNA matches it firmly.

>TRBV7-2|TRBJ2-3|.
TGTGCCAGCAGCTTAGGACTGCGGGGAGATACGCAGTATTTT
CASSLGLRGDTQYF
>TRBV12-3/TRBV12-4|TRBJ2-1|.
TGTGCCAGCCGGGGGTACAACAATGAGCAGTTCTTC
CASRGYNNEQFF
>TRBV5-6|TRBJ2-1|TRBD2
TGTGCCAGCAGCACAGAAGGGTTAGCGGGGGACTCCTACAATGAGCAGTTCTTC
CASSTEGLAGDSYNEQFF
>TRBV6-5|TRBJ1-2|.
TGTGCCAGCAGTTACCCAGCAGGGGACTATGGCTACACCTTC
CASSYPAGDYGYTF
>TRBV18|TRBJ1-4|.
TGTGCCAGCTCACCAGTAGGGGCTAATGAAAAACTGTTTTTT
CASSPVGANEKLFF
>TRBV6-5|TRBJ2-5|TRBD1
TGTGCCAGCAGTTCTCGGGACAGGGGGCCGGAGACCCAGTACTTC
CASSSRDRGPETQYF
>TRBV5-1|TRBJ2-5|TRBD1
TGCGCCAGCAGCTTGGCGGGACAGGGGGAGACCCAGTACTTC
CASSLAGQGETQYF
>TRBV6-5|TRBJ2-7|.
TGTGCCAGCAGGTTTGCGACAGGTGATGAGTACTTC
CASRFATGDEYF
>TRBV9|TRBJ2-5|.
TGTGCCAGCAGCGTAGGACCGACCGGCGGAGAGACCCAGTACTTC
CASSVGPTGGETQYF
>TRBV13|TRBJ2-5|TRBD2
TGTGCCAGCAGCCTTCGGGATAGCGGGGACCAAGAGACCCAGTACTTC
CASSLRDSGDQETQYF
>TRBV5-6|TRBJ1-3|.
TGTGCCAGCAGCCTGGCCCCGGGGGGCTACTCTGGAAACACCATATATTTT
CASSLAPGGYSGNTIYF
>TRBV4-3|TRBJ2-3|TRBD2
TGCGCCAGCAGCCAAACTAGCGGTTACACAGATACGCAGTATTTT
CASSQTSGYTDTQYF
>TRBV7-2|TRBJ2-2|TRBD2
TGTGCCAGCAGTCCTAGCGGGTTTACCGGGGAGCTGTTTTTT
CASSPSGFTGELFF